The clone carrying this T cell receptor beta chain was recorded a few times. Germline V CDR1 and CDR2: MNHEY, SVGEGT. V lost 6 bases and J 6 bases, leaving 8 bases between the germline ends. This CDR3 has 11 residues. The sample belongs to a study of Graves' ophthalmopathy and Graves' hyperthyroidism. RNA transcripts provided the template for amplifying TCR beta CDR3 regions. HTBI primers primed a first-round RT-PCR, and a second-round multiplex PCR followed. TCRdb passed the multiplex PCR reads through MiXCR, listing each CDR3 protein once. The data contain fewer than 250,000 distinct CDR3 sequences, under 30% of them singletons.

Sequencing was performed on peripheral blood. The origin of this receptor is a man aged 45-65 years with Graves' ophthalmopathy. The chain links TRBV6-2 or TRBV6-3 to TRBJ1-2; D remains ambiguous. In DNA form, the CDR3 reads TGTGCCAGCAGCCACGACGATGGCTACACCTTC. It yields the protein CASSHDDGYTF.